Shown below are 30 T cell receptor beta chains from a single sample sequenced in a study of radiotherapy plus CTLA-4 blockade in lung cancer. Using immunoSEQ multiplex PCR, the repertoire was profiled, and TCRdb retains in-frame clones only, with some absent. The profile covers approximately 52,000 clones, with 70% to 80% appearing a single time and about 9% taken by the ten largest. The specimen was peripheral blood, collected from a patient treated with radiotherapy plus ipilimumab. All receptors come from a human donor with non-small cell lung cancer who had a complete response to radiotherapy plus ipilimumab.

A single count supports this clone. The chain recombines TRBV7-8 with TRBJ1-5, with 7 bases aligning to TRBD1. CDR1 SGHVS and CDR2 FQNEAQ come from the germline V gene. This CDR3 region has 16 residues. Germline trimming cut 5 bases from V and 0 bases from J; bases unmatched to any gene: 7. Here the CDR3 DNA reads TGTGCCAGCAGCAAATACAGGGGAGCTAGCAATCAGCCCCAGCATTTT. This gives the protein CASSKYRGASNQPQHF.

This chain uses TRBV20-1 with TRBJ2-7, with D perhaps TRBD1 (6 bases). The CDR3 is 11 amino acids. Germline V gives CDR1 DFQATT, CDR2 SNEGSKA (reference sequence). The CDR3 DNA sequence: TGCAGGGTCCCCGAGGGGGACGAGCAGTACGTC. This encodes CRVPEGDEQYV.

This sequence joins TRBV6-6 and TRBJ1-5; 11 nucleotides match TRBD1. Losses at the gene ends were 6 bases for V and 5 bases for J; bases not matched to a gene: 9. Germline assignment: CDR1 MNHNY and CDR2 SVGAGI (reference sequence). The CDR3 runs to 16 residues. CDR3 DNA: TGTGCCAGCAGAGCCGGGACAGGGGGATTTTATCAGCCCCAGCATTTT. Translated, it gives CASRAGTGGFYQPQHF.

CDR3 DNA: TGTGCCAGCAGTGAAGCGCTTGGAGGGTTTGAGACCCAGTACTTC. This sequence encodes CASSEALGGFETQYF. V usage is TRBV2 and J usage is TRBJ2-5; D is possibly TRBD2 (6 bases). Trimming pared 0 bases from V and 5 bases from J, leaving 13 bases between. Germline lookup yields CDR1 SNHLY and CDR2 FYNNEI. The CDR3 extends over 15 amino acids.

The chain employs TRBV9 and TRBJ2-2; 14 nucleotides agree with TRBD2. The CDR3 has 17 residues. The J segment lost 3 bases and the V segment lost 0 bases, leaving 1 base of the junction unmatched. Germline V gene sequence: CDR1 SGDLS, CDR2 YYNGEE. Here the CDR3 reads CASSVGLAGGYTGELFF. For the CDR3, the DNA is TGTGCCAGCAGCGTAGGACTAGCGGGGGGGTACACCGGGGAGCTGTTTTTT.

This chain joins TRBV2 and TRBJ1-5; 7 nucleotides match TRBD1. Unmatched junction bases numbered 6, after V lost 6 bases and J lost 4 bases. The CDR3 runs 14 residues. The germline CDR1 and CDR2 sequences are SNHLY and FYNNEI. The CDR3 nucleotides are TGTGCCAGCAGGCCCCCAGGGGGGAATCAGCCCCAGCATTTT. The encoded protein is CASRPPGGNQPQHF.

This clone was seen a few times. The chain couples TRBV30 to TRBJ1-2; a weak D match, TRBD1 (5 bases). CDR1 is GTSNPN and CDR2 is SVGIG in the germline V gene (reference sequence). The V and J ends lost 3 bases and 4 bases respectively, with 12 bases between them. The CDR3 extends over 13 amino acids. CDR3 in amino acids: CAWRPQQAYGYTF. CDR3 DNA sequence: TGTGCCTGGAGACCCCAACAGGCCTATGGCTACACCTTC.

This chain uses TRBV29-1 with TRBJ1-2; 7 bases are a match to TRBD1. This CDR3 contains 12 residues. Germline V lookup: CDR1 SQVTM, CDR2 ANQGSEA. The ends lost 7 bases at V and 7 bases at J; junction bases unmatched: 9. The CDR3 sequence is CSAGRGERGYTF. In nucleotides, the CDR3 is TGCAGCGCAGGCAGGGGGGAGCGTGGCTACACCTTC. Looking up the rest from reference TRBV29-1 and TRBJ1-2 gives the full variable domain: SAVISQKPSRDICQRGTSLTIQCQVDSQVTMMFWYRQQPGQSLTLIATANQGSEATYESGFVIDKFPISRPNLTFSTLTVSNMSPEDSSIYLCSAGRGERGYTFGSGTRLTVV.

The J gene is TRBJ2-2, the V gene TRBV14; 14 bases match TRBD2. The V gene end was trimmed by 0 bases and the J gene end by 7 bases; junction bases not matched to a gene: 10. This CDR3 comprises 19 residues. CDR1 SGHDN and CDR2 FVKESK come from the germline V gene. CDR3 in DNA: TGTGCCAGCAGCCAAGATCCGTTAGGACTAGCGGGAGGAATCGGGGAGCTGTTTTTT. Amino acids: CASSQDPLGLAGGIGELFF.

This rearrangement joins TRBV7-2 to TRBJ2-7; tentative D call: TRBD2 (6 bases). The CDR3 sequence is 15 residues long. CDR1 SGHTA and CDR2 FQGNSA come from the germline V gene. Between the trimmed V and J ends, which lost 7 bases and 0 bases, there was a span of 16 bases. The CDR3 DNA follows: TGTGCCAGCACCCGATCGGGGGTCGGCTCCTACGAGCAGTACTTC. It is translated as CASTRSGVGSYEQYF.

This clone was counted a few times. This sequence joins TRBV10-2 and TRBJ2-2; D perhaps matches TRBD2 (5 bases). The CDR3 has 15 residues. Trimming removed 2 bases from V and 5 bases from J, with 12 bases in between. Germline V lookup: CDR1 WSHSY, CDR2 SAAADI. CDR3 in DNA: TGCGCCAGCAGTGAGCCCGGGGTGGTGACCGGGGAGCTGTTTTTT. Its protein is CASSEPGVVTGELFF.

The gene calls are TRBV28 and TRBJ2-7; 12 bases line up with TRBD2. Losses at the gene ends were 2 bases for V and 1 base for J; bases not matched to a gene: 0. This CDR3 spans 15 amino acids. Germline V gene lookup returns CDR1 MDHEN and CDR2 SYDVKM. The CDR3 bases are TGTGCCAGCAGTTTAGGGACTAGCGGGTCCTACGAGCAGTACGTC. Translating gives CASSLGTSGSYEQYV.

This chain joins TRBV7-2 and TRBJ1-5; D uncertain. Germline lookup yields CDR1 SGHTA and CDR2 FQGNSA. The V end was cut by 4 bases, the J end by 6 bases, with 10 bases between. There are 13 residues in the CDR3. The CDR3 sequence is CASSYDIGQPQHF. The CDR3 region has the DNA TGTGCCAGCAGCTACGACATAGGTCAGCCCCAGCATTTT.

This sequence joins TRBV6-4 and TRBJ2-7; D is possibly TRBD2 (5 bases). The CDR3 consists of 13 residues. Germline V gene lookup returns CDR1 MRHNA and CDR2 SNTAGT. Trimming took 4 bases from V and 5 from J, leaving 12 bases between them. Written as DNA, the CDR3 is TGTGCCAGCAGTGCTAGCACAAGTCACGAGCAGTACGTC. Protein sequence: CASSASTSHEQYV.

The CDR3 DNA reads as TGTGCCTCACAGGGGGCAGGAGAAAAACTGTTTTTT. This gives the protein CASQGAGEKLFF. The J gene is TRBJ1-4, the V gene TRBV30; TRBD1 matches 9 bases. The length of the CDR3 is 12 residues. V trimming: 7 bases; J trimming: 8 bases; junction bases outside the gene matches: 5. Germline V gives CDR1 GTSNPN, CDR2 SVGIG (reference sequence). Complete variable domain (other parts from reference TRBV30 and TRBJ1-4): SQTIHQWPATLVQPVGSPLSLECTVEGTSNPNLYWYRQAAGRGLQLLFYSVGIGQISSEVPQNLSASRPQDRQFILSSKKLLLSDSGFYLCASQGAGEKLFFGSGTQLSVL.

The chain's CDR3 is CASSARRGGENTEAFF. The DNA for the CDR3 is TGTGCCAGCAGCGCCCGTCGGGGGGGAGAGAACACTGAAGCTTTCTTT. This chain joins TRBV9 and TRBJ1-1, with a weak D call TRBD1 (5 bases). The CDR3 extends over 16 amino acids. Germline lookup yields CDR1 SGDLS and CDR2 YYNGEE. V was trimmed by 3 bases and J by 1 base, leaving 16 bases between them.

This clone was seen a few times. V gene TRBV19 combines with J gene TRBJ1-1; 7 bases line up with TRBD1. Germline V gene sequence: CDR1 LNHDA, CDR2 SQIVND (reference sequence). J lost 3 bases, V lost 8 bases, and 3 bases had no gene match. The CDR3 covers 12 residues. CDR3 nucleotide sequence: TGTGCCAGTGCCCAGGGGGACACTGAAGCTTTCTTT. It codes for CASAQGDTEAFF.

This clone was seen more than once but under ten times. The V gene is TRBV5-1, the J gene TRBJ2-1, with 12 bases lining up with TRBD1. The germline CDR1 and CDR2 sequences are SGHRS and YFSETQ. The CDR3 covers 15 residues. V lost 3 bases, J lost 5 bases, and 3 bases stayed unmatched. The CDR3 DNA reads TGCGCCAGCAGCTCGGGACAGGGGGCTAACAATGAGCAGTTCTTC. The encoded protein is CASSSGQGANNEQFF.

This clone was found a few times. The rearrangement uses TRBV5-4 and TRBJ1-1, with 8 bases lining up with TRBD1. Germline V gives CDR1 SGHNT, CDR2 YYREEE (reference sequence). V shed 1 base, J shed 6 bases, and the junction held 5 bases outside the gene matches. The CDR3 has 14 amino acids. The chain's CDR3 is CASSLQDRVAEAFF. CDR3 nucleotide sequence: TGTGCCAGCAGCTTGCAGGACAGGGTGGCTGAAGCTTTCTTT.

This rearrangement joins TRBV7-4 to TRBJ2-7; TRBD2 matches at 7 bases. Germline assignment: CDR1 SGHVT and CDR2 SQSDAQ. The CDR3 extends over 17 amino acids. The V segment lost 2 bases and the J segment 5 bases; nucleotides outside the gene matches: 15. The CDR3 region has the DNA TGTGCCAGCAGCTTAAGGGGCGGAGCGGGGATGTCCAACGAGCAGTACTTC. Translation: CASSLRGGAGMSNEQYF.

This clone came up a few times. The V call is TRBV6-6, the J call TRBJ1-3; 7 bases match TRBD1. Germline V lookup: CDR1 MNHNY, CDR2 SVGAGI (reference sequence). The trim removed 5 bases at V and 6 bases at J, leaving 4 bases unmatched. This CDR3 has 13 amino acids. Written as DNA, the CDR3 is TGTGCCAGCAGTCGACAGGGTCAAAACACCATATATTTT. Residues: CASSRQGQNTIYF.

CDR3 loop: CASSVSVPSGTGVGNEQFF. The CDR3 DNA is TGTGCCAGCAGCGTCTCCGTACCGTCCGGGACAGGGGTTGGCAATGAGCAGTTCTTC. V and J are TRBV7-2 and TRBJ2-1; 10 bases line up with TRBD1. CDR3 length: 19 amino acids. Germline assignment: CDR1 SGHTA and CDR2 FQGNSA. V dropped 5 bases and J dropped 6; count of bases not matched to a gene: 19.

The chain is built from TRBV7-8 and TRBJ1-5; a weak D match, TRBD1 (6 bases). This CDR3 contains 13 residues. Germline V gene sequence: CDR1 SGHVS, CDR2 FQNEAQ. With 5 bases removed from V and 6 bases from J, the gap between germline ends came to 11 bases. The CDR3 spells CASSGQIRQPQHF. The CDR3 DNA follows: TGTGCCAGCAGCGGACAGATTCGTCAGCCCCAGCATTTT.

This rearrangement joins TRBV7-2 to TRBJ2-1, with 16 bases identical to TRBD2. Per germline, CDR1 SGHTA and CDR2 FQGNSA. The CDR3 runs to 17 residues. J gave up 7 bases and V 4 bases, and 7 bases lay outside the gene matches. The CDR3 region has the DNA TGTGCCAGCAGCTCGATCTCGGGACTAGCGGGAGGGAATGAGCAGTTCTTC. Translated, it gives CASSSISGLAGGNEQFF.

The V call is TRBV9, the J call TRBJ1-6, with a weak D call TRBD1 (5 bases). V dropped 3 bases and J dropped 7 bases, with 17 bases sitting between them. This CDR3 spans 16 amino acids. Germline V gene lookup returns CDR1 SGDLS and CDR2 YYNGEE. The CDR3 DNA follows: TGTGCCAGCAGCGCCGGCGGAGCCCGGGGGAATTCACCCCTCCACTTT. Encoded protein: CASSAGGARGNSPLHF. Together with reference TRBV9 and TRBJ1-6, the CDR3 gives the full variable domain: DSGVTQTPKHLITATGQRVTLRCSPRSGDLSVYWYQQSLDQGLQFLIQYYNGEERAKGNILERFSAQQFPDLHSELNLSSLELGDSALYFCASSAGGARGNSPLHFGNGTRLTVT.

This clone was seen a single time. The chain is built from TRBV19 and TRBJ1-1; 11 nucleotides agree with TRBD1. V shed 3 bases, J shed 7 bases, and the junction held 7 bases outside the gene matches. Germline loops: CDR1 LNHDA, CDR2 SQIVND (reference sequence). The CDR3 runs 15 residues. The CDR3 DNA sequence: TGTGCCAGTAGTATCTCGGGGACAGGGGGGTTTGAAGCTTTCTTT. Residues: CASSISGTGGFEAFF.

The V call is TRBV5-1, the J call TRBJ2-3; D perhaps matches TRBD1 (7 bases). The CDR3 has 16 amino acids. Trimming pared 0 bases from V and 5 bases from J, leaving 16 bases between. Germline values: CDR1 SGHRS, CDR2 YFSETQ. The CDR3 is CASSLEASDREDTQYF. In nucleotides, the CDR3 is TGCGCCAGCAGCTTGGAGGCTAGCGACAGGGAAGATACGCAGTATTTT.

The chain employs TRBV5-1 and TRBJ1-4; D not resolved. Germline V gives CDR1 SGHRS, CDR2 YFSETQ. The CDR3 covers 14 residues. V was shortened by 4 bases and J by 2 bases, with 9 bases between the two germline ends. In nucleotides, the CDR3 is TGCGCCAGCAGCCTCGCGGGGACTAATGAAAAACTGTTTTTT. This encodes CASSLAGTNEKLFF.

This sequence joins TRBV25-1 and TRBJ2-7; 10 nucleotides line up with TRBD1. The CDR3 is 15 amino acids. Germline values: CDR1 MGHDK, CDR2 SYGVNS. J gave up 4 bases and V 2 bases, and 5 bases lay outside the gene matches. CDR3 sequence reads: CASSEDRGRIYEQYF. CDR3 coding DNA: TGTGCCAGCAGTGAAGACAGGGGGCGCATTTACGAGCAGTACTTC.

The chain is built from TRBV7-2 and TRBJ2-5; D is possibly TRBD2 (5 bases). The CDR3 extends over 13 amino acids. Trimming removed 1 base from V and 2 bases from J, with 5 bases in between. Per germline, CDR1 SGHTA and CDR2 FQGNSA. CDR3 sequence (DNA): TGTGCCAGCAGCTTAGGGACTCAAGAGACCCAGTACTTC. Translation: CASSLGTQETQYF. Looking up the rest from reference TRBV7-2 and TRBJ2-5 gives the full variable domain: GAGVSQSPSNKVTEKGKDVELRCDPISGHTALYWYRQSLGQGLEFLIYFQGNSAPDKSGLPSDRFSAERTGGSVSTLTIQRTQQEDSAVYLCASSLGTQETQYFGPGTRLLVL.